This T cell receptor beta chain emerged from a study of human T cells and chemical hapten exposure. Overall study context: Women made up most patients, who had alopecia areata, totalis or universalis.

The time point: patch test 1, 2 weeks after DPC sensitization. Stated treatment: therapeutic diphenylcyclopropenone sensitization with weekly scalp DPC. Blood collection took place prior to placing each patch test. Alopecia patients deemed DPC-suitable, aged 18 to 70, excluding pregnancy. To note about this clonotype: As yet, its antigen is unknown.

The CDR3 runs to 12 residues. V was cut by 5 bases and J by 6 bases, with 13 bases left in between. CDR1 is SQVTM and CDR2 is ANQGSEA in the germline V gene. Points from the study as a whole: PT1 expanded TCR counts and patch test score correlated positively.

TCRdb re-derived calls from the RACE reads in MiXCR, one entry per CDR3 protein. The table lists tens of thousands of distinct CDR3 sequences, around 11% of them singletons, with around 4.4% in the top ten. The chain employs TRBV29-1 and TRBJ1-2; D may be TRBD1 (5 bases). The sequence derives from a woman between 45 and 60 years old with alopecia areata. Some clones in this sample may be carry-over from other donors' samples. Sequencing was performed on whole blood, taken in connection with sensitization to the hapten diphenylcyclopropenone (DPC). This CDR3 reads CSVSWGIHGYTF. The CDR3 bases are TGCAGCGTTTCTTGGGGGATCCATGGCTACACCTTC.